The entry below gives a single T cell receptor (beta chain) sequence along with its context. The antigen is unknown. This record comes from a study of T cell responses to AZD1222 COVID-19 vaccine. The data were produced by immunoSEQ multiplex PCR, yet TCRdb's version contains in-frame clones alone and is incomplete. The data contain 140,000 to 150,000 clones, approximately 90% of them singletons. Study-level findings and limits: The number of AZD1222 recipients seropositive at baseline was only five or six.

Analyses pooled second doses at about 4 or about 12 weeks. Germline CDR1 is SNHLY and CDR2 is FYNNEI. Trimming took off 6 bases at V and 0 bases at J, with 16 bases between the two ends. This CDR3 is built from 16 residues. The rearrangement uses TRBV2 and TRBJ2-3, with D tentatively TRBD2 (6 bases). The specimen was peripheral blood, collected 28 days after the second AZD1222 dose. This receptor was taken from an adult who received the AZD1222 COVID-19 vaccine. CDR3 sequence reads: CASSMRGLMSTDTQYF. CDR3 sequence (DNA): TGTGCCAGCAGCATGAGGGGACTTATGAGCACAGATACGCAGTATTTT.